This TCR beta chain was retrieved from a study of T cells expressing NK-cell markers. Of note for this clonotype: The antigen is unknown.

In germline, CDR1 is SGHTA, CDR2 FQGNSA. This CDR3 has 16 residues. Study-wide points: These same clonotypes (in a handful of donors) also led the CD3+CD56-NKG2C+ fraction.

Following a re-call of the 5' RACE reads, TCRdb has one entry per CDR3 protein and lacks DNA. The ten most abundant clones cover about 11% of a sample with approximately 420,000 distinct CDR3 sequences. The sequence was collected from a woman between 45 and 65 years old in good health. Sequencing was carried out using blood T cells: a sorted CD56 or NKG2C T cell subset, CD4+ or CD8+ T cells, or bulk PBMC T cells (not recorded which). The chain is built from TRBV7-2 and TRBJ2-1; no DNA is available, so the TRBD1 call from TCRdb remains unchecked. The CDR3: CASSYWGTANYNEQFF.